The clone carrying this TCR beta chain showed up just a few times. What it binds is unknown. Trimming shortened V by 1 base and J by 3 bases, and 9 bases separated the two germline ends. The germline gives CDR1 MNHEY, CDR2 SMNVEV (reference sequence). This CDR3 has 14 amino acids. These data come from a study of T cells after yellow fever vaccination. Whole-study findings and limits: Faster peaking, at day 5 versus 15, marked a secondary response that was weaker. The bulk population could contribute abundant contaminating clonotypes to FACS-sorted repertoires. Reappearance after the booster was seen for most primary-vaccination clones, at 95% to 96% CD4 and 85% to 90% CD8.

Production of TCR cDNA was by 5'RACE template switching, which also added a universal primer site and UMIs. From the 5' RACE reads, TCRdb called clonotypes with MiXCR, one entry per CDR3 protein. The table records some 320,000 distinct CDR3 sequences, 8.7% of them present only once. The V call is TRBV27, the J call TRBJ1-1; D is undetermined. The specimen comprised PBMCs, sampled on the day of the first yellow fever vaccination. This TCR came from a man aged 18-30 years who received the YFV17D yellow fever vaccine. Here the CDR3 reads CASSLYRTYTEAFF. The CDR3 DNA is TGTGCCAGCAGTTTATACAGAACCTACACTGAAGCTTTCTTT.